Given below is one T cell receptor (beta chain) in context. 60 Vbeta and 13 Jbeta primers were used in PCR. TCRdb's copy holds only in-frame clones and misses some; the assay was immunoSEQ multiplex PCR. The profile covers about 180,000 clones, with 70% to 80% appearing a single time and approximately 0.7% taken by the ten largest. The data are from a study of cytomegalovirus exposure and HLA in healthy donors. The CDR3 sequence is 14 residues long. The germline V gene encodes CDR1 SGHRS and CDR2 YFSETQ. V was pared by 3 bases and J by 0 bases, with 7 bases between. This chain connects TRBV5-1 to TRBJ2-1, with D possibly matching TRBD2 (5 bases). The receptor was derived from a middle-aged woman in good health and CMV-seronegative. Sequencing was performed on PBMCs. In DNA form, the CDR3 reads TGCGCCAGCAGCTCGGGAAGCTCCTACAATGAGCAGTTCTTC. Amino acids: CASSSGSSYNEQFF. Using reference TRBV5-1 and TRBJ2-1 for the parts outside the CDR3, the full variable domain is KAGVTQTPRYLIKTRGQQVTLSCSPISGHRSVSWYQQTPGQGLQFLFEYFSETQRNKGNFPGRFSGRQFSNSRSEMNVSTLELGDSALYLCASSSGSSYNEQFFGPGTRLTVL.